Presented here are 16 T cell receptor beta chains from one specimen sequenced in a study of blood T cell repertoires in COVID-19. Clones were sequenced by immunoSEQ multiplex PCR, and TCRdb holds only the in-frame ones, with some missing. In the table there are about 72,000 clones, 85% to 90% of which are singletons. The sequenced sample consisted of peripheral blood. The receptors derive from a man aged 70 or older with active or convalescent COVID-19.

The V call is TRBV4-2, the J call TRBJ2-3; 13 nucleotides align to TRBD2. Germline lookup yields CDR1 LGHNA and CDR2 YNFKEQ. The CDR3 length is 17 residues. J was trimmed by 1 base and V by 4 bases; bases with no gene match: 5. CDR3 DNA: TGTGCCAGCAGCCCTAAAGGGACTAGCGGGGGCACAGATACGCAGTATTTT. Protein: CASSPKGTSGGTDTQYF.

The chain is built from TRBV21-1 and TRBJ2-2; TRBD2, the D gene given by the table, was not confirmed from the DNA. TRBV21-1 is listed as a pseudogene. There are 20 residues in the CDR3. CDR3 region: CASSNTNSFGLALSSGELFF. The CDR3 region has the DNA TGTGCCAGCAGCAACACAAACTCCTTTGGACTAGCGTTATCCTCCGGGGAGCTGTTTTTT.

The J gene is TRBJ2-5, the V gene TRBV5-4; weak D call: TRBD1 (5 bases). V was pared by 0 bases and J by 5 bases, with 11 bases between. CDR3 length: 14 residues. The germline gives CDR1 SGHNT, CDR2 YYREEE (reference sequence). CDR3 nucleotide sequence: TGTGCCAGCAGCTTGGGGGGCCAAAGGGAGACCCAGTACTTC. Protein: CASSLGGQRETQYF.

The chain recombines TRBV24-1 with TRBJ2-7; 9 nucleotides agree with TRBD2. CDR1 is KGHDR and CDR2 is SFDVKD in the germline V gene. CDR3 length equals 15 residues. With 5 bases clipped from V and 9 bases from J, the junction kept 13 bases outside the gene matches. The CDR3 here is CATSGGASGKQGQYF. CDR3 nucleotide sequence: TGTGCCACCAGTGGCGGGGCTAGCGGGAAACAAGGGCAGTACTTC.

This clone occurred once. The chain has TRBV19 and TRBJ1-1; 11 nucleotides agree with TRBD1. The CDR3 sequence is 16 residues long. The J segment lost 4 bases and the V segment lost 8 bases, leaving 12 bases of the junction unmatched. Germline lookup yields CDR1 LNHDA and CDR2 SQIVND (reference sequence). The CDR3: CASGWIYGTGGTEAFF. The CDR3 DNA sequence: TGTGCCAGTGGGTGGATTTACGGGACAGGGGGCACTGAAGCTTTCTTT.

The chain recombines TRBV2 with TRBJ2-2; 10 bases are a match to TRBD1. This CDR3 region has 17 residues. V shed 6 bases and J 3 bases; nucleotides not matched to a gene: 10. The germline V gene has CDR1 SNHLY and CDR2 FYNNEI. The CDR3 loop is CASSLTDRGLYTGELFF. CDR3 bases: TGTGCCAGCAGCCTTACAGACAGGGGGCTATACACCGGGGAGCTGTTTTTT.

This clone was observed a handful of times. DNA for the CDR3: TGCGCCAGCAGCCAAGGGACAGGGCCCTACAATGAGCAGTTCTTC. It translates to CASSQGTGPYNEQFF. The chain couples TRBV4-1 to TRBJ2-1, with TRBD1 matching over 8 bases. The CDR3 has 15 amino acids. Germline V gives CDR1 MGHRA, CDR2 YSYEKL. Trimming removed 1 base from V and 2 bases from J; junction bases left unmatched: 1.

This chain uses TRBV7-8 with TRBJ2-6; 7 bases fit TRBD2. The CDR3 runs 18 residues. The germline V gene encodes CDR1 SGHVS and CDR2 FQNEAQ. Losses at the gene ends were 5 bases for V and 4 bases for J; bases not matched to a gene: 14. The CDR3 bases are TGTGCCAGCAGCATCACTAGCGCTGGGTTAGAGGGGGCCAACGTCCTGACTTTC. Translated: CASSITSAGLEGANVLTF. The variable domain in full, completed from reference TRBV7-8 and TRBJ2-6, reads GAGVSQSPRYKVAKRGQDVALRCDPISGHVSLFWYQQALGQGPEFLTYFQNEAQLDKSGLPSDRFFAERPEGSVSTLKIQRTQQEDSAVYLCASSITSAGLEGANVLTFGAGSRLTVL.

A note on this clone: Other DNA sequences from this sample encode an identical CDR3 as well. The V gene is TRBV5-1, the J gene TRBJ1-5, with a weak D call TRBD1 (5 bases). The CDR3 is 14 amino acids. V lost 0 bases and J 4 bases, leaving 8 bases between the germline ends. Germline-derived CDR1 and CDR2 are SGHRS and YFSETQ. CDR3 loop: CASSLVGGNQPQHF. CDR3 in DNA: TGCGCCAGCAGCTTGGTCGGGGGGAATCAGCCCCAGCATTTT.

The V and J genes are TRBV5-1 and TRBJ2-1, with 14 positions matching TRBD2. This CDR3 has 20 residues. V gave up 4 bases and J gave up 0 bases; unmatched junction bases: 12. The germline gives CDR1 SGHRS, CDR2 YFSETQ. This chain's CDR3 is CASSATGTSGSYSSYNEQFF. The CDR3 nucleotides read TGCGCCAGCAGCGCAACCGGGACTAGCGGGAGCTACAGCTCCTACAATGAGCAGTTCTTC.

The V and J genes are TRBV10-3 and TRBJ2-5; 7 bases map to TRBD1. Germline-derived CDR1 and CDR2 are ENHRY and SYGVKD. With 6 bases clipped from V and 4 bases from J, the junction kept 5 bases outside the gene matches. The CDR3 has 13 amino acids. CDR3: CAISPGQRETQYF. In DNA, the CDR3 is TGTGCCATCAGCCCGGGACAGCGAGAGACCCAGTACTTC.

V gene TRBV28 combines with J gene TRBJ2-1; D is possibly TRBD2 (5 bases). CDR3 size: 14 residues. The V end was cut by 5 bases, the J end by 9 bases, with 17 bases between. Germline V gene data show CDR1 as MDHEN and CDR2 as SYDVKM. The CDR3 region has the DNA TGTGCCAGCAGTAGAGGACTGGGTATCGTTGAGCAGTTCTTC. Protein sequence: CASSRGLGIVEQFF.

The chain links TRBV5-1 to TRBJ2-1; the match to TRBD2 covers 7 bases. The CDR3 length is 17 residues. Germline lookup yields CDR1 SGHRS and CDR2 YFSETQ. Unmatched junction bases numbered 13, after V lost 4 bases and J lost 3 bases. The chain's CDR3 is CASSGPITSDLYNEQFF. CDR3 DNA: TGCGCCAGCAGCGGACCCATTACTAGCGACCTCTACAATGAGCAGTTCTTC.

V is TRBV2 and J is TRBJ2-7; D is unclear. CDR1 and CDR2 (germline): SNHLY, FYNNEI. V lost 5 bases to trimming and J lost 3 bases, with 11 bases between them. The CDR3 is 13 residues long. This CDR3 reads CASSKFPSYEQYF. The CDR3 region has the DNA TGTGCCAGCAGTAAATTCCCCAGCTACGAGCAGTACTTC.

This clone came up a few times. This chain links TRBV30 with TRBJ2-1; the D is unclear. The CDR3 runs to 13 residues. V lost 0 bases, J lost 9 bases, and 12 bases lay in between. Germline-derived CDR1 and CDR2 are GTSNPN and SVGIG (reference sequence). The CDR3 region is CAWSVSFRVEQFF. In DNA, the CDR3 is TGTGCCTGGAGTGTGTCATTTCGGGTTGAGCAGTTCTTC.

The CDR3 loop is CATSREGQNEQYF. The DNA of the CDR3 is TGTGCCACTTCTCGGGAGGGGCAGAACGAGCAGTACTTC. The chain recombines TRBV15 with TRBJ2-7; 8 bases match TRBD2. With 9 bases clipped from V and 5 bases from J, the junction kept 9 bases outside the gene matches. The CDR3 is 13 residues long. Germline assignment: CDR1 LNHNV and CDR2 YYDKDF (reference sequence).